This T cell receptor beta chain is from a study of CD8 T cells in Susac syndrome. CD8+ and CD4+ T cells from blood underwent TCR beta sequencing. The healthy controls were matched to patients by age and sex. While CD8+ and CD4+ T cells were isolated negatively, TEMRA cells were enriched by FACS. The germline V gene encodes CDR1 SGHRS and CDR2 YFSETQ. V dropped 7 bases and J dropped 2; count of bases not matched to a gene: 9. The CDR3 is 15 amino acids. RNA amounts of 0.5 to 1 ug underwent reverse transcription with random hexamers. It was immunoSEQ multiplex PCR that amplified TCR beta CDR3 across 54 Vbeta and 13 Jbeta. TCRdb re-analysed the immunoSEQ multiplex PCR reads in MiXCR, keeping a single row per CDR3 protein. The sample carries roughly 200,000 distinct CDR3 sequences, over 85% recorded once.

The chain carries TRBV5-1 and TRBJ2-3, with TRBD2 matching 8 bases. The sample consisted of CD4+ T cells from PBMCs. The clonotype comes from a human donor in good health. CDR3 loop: CASVPLAGFTDTQYF. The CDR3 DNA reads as TGCGCCAGCGTCCCTCTAGCGGGCTTCACAGATACGCAGTATTTT.